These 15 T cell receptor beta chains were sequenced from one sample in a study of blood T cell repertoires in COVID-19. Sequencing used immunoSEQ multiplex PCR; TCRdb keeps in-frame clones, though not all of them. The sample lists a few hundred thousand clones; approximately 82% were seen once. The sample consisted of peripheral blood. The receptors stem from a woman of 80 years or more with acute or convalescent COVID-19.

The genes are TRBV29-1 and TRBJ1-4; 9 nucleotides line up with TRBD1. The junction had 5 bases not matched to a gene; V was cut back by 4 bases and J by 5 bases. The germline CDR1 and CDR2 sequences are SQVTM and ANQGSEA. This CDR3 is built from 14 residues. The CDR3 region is CSVGKTGGNEKLFF. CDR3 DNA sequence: TGCAGCGTTGGAAAGACAGGGGGGAATGAAAAACTGTTTTTT.

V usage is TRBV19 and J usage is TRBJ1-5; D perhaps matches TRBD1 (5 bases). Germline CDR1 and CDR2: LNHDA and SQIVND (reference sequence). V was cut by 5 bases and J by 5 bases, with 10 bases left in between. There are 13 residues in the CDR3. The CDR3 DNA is TGTGCCAGTAGTGACCGACAGTATCAGCCCCAGCATTTT. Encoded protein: CASSDRQYQPQHF.

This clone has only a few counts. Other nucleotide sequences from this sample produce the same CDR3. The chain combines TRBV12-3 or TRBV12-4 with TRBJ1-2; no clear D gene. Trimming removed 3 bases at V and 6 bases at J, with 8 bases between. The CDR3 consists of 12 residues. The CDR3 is CASSFRGNGYTF. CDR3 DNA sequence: TGTGCCAGCAGTTTCCGGGGAAATGGCTACACCTTC.

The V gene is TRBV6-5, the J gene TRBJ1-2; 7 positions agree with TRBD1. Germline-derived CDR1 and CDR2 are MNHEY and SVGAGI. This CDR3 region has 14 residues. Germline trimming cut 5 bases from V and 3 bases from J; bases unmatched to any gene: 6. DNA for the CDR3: TGTGCCAGCAGTACCCACGGGACAGACTATGGCTACACCTTC. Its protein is CASSTHGTDYGYTF.

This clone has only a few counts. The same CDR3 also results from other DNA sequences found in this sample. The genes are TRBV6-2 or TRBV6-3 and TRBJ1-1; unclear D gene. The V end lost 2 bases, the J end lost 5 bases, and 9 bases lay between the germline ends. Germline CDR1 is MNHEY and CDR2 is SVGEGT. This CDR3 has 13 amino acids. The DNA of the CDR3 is TGTGCCAGCAGTTACATAAGGGAGACTGAAGCTTTCTTT. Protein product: CASSYIRETEAFF.

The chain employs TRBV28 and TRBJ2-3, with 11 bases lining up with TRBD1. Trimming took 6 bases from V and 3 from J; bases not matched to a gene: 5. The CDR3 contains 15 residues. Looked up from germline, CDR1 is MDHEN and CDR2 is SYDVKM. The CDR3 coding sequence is TGTGCCAGCAGACGGACAGGGGGCAGAACAGATACGCAGTATTTT. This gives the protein CASRRTGGRTDTQYF.

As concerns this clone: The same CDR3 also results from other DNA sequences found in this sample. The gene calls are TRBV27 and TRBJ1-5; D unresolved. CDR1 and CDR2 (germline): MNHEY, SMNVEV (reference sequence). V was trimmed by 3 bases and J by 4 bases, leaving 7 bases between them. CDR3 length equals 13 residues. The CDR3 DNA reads TGTGCCAGCAGTTTTTCAGGTAATCAGCCCCAGCATTTT. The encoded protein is CASSFSGNQPQHF.

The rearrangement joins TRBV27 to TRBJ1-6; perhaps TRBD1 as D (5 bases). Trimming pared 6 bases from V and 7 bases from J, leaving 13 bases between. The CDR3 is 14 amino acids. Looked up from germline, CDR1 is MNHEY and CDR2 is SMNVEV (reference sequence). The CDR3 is CASRSQGTNSPLHF. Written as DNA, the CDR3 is TGTGCCAGCAGGAGTCAGGGAACAAATTCACCCCTCCACTTT.

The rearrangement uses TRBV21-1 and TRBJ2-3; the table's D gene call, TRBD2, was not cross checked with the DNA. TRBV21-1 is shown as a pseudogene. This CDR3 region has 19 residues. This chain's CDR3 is CASSIDPRPKNRRMDTQYF. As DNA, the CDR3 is TGTGCCAGCAGCATCGACCCGCGACCAAAAAATAGGAGGATGGATACGCAGTATTTT.

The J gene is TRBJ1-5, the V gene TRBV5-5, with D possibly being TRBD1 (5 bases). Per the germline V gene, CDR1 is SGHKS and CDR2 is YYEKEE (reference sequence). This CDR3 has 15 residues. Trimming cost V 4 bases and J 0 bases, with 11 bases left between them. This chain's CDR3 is CASSLQVYSNQPQHF. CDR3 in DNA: TGTGCCAGCAGCCTACAGGTTTATAGCAATCAGCCCCAGCATTTT.

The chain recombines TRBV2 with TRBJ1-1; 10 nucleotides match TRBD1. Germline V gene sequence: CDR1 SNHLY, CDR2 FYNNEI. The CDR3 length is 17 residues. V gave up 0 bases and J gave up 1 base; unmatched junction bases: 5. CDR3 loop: CASSEAGQGRWNTEAFF. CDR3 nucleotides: TGTGCCAGCAGTGAAGCGGGACAGGGGCGTTGGAACACTGAAGCTTTCTTT.

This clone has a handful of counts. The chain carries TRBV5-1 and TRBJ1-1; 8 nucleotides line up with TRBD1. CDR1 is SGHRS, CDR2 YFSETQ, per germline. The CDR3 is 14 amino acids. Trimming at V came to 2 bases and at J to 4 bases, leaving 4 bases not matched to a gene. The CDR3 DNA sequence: TGCGCCAGCAGCTTCCAGGGGGCCAGCACTGAAGCTTTCTTT. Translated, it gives CASSFQGASTEAFF.

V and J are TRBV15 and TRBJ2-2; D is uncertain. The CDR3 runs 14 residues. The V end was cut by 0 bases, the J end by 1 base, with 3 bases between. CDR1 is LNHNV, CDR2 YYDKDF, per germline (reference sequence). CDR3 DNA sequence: TGTGCCACCAGCAGAGACAGGAACACCGGGGAGCTGTTTTTT. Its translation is CATSRDRNTGELFF. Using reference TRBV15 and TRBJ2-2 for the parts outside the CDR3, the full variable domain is DAMVIQNPRYQVTQFGKPVTLSCSQTLNHNVMYWYQQKSSQAPKLLFHYYDKDFNNEADTPDNFQSRRPNTSFCFLDIRSPGLGDTAMYLCATSRDRNTGELFFGEGSRLTVL.

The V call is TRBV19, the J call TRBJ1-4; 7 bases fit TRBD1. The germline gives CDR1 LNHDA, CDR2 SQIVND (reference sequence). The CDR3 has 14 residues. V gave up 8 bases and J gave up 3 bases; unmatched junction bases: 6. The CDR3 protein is CASLQGWPNEKLFF. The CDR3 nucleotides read TGTGCCAGTTTACAGGGGTGGCCTAATGAAAAACTGTTTTTT.

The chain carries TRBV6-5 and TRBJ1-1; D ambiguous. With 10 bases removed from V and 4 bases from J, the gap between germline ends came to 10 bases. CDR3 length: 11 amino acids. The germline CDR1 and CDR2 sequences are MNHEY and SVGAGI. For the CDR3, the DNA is TGTGCCACCAACCTCGGCACTGAAGCTTTCTTT. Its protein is CATNLGTEAFF.